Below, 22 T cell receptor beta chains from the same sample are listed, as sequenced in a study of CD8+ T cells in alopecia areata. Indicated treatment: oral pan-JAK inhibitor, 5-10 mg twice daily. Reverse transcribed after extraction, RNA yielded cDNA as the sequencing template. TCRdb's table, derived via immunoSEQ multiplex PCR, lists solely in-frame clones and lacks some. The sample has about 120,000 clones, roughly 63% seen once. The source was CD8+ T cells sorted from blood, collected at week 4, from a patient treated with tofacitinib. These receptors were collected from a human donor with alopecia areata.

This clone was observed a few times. The CDR3 loop is CASRIAGSYEQYF. The CDR3 nucleotides are TGTGCCAGCAGGATTGCAGGCTCCTACGAGCAGTACTTC. The gene calls are TRBV27 and TRBJ2-7, with no clear D. The CDR3 is 13 residues long. Trimming pared 6 bases from V and 0 bases from J, leaving 9 bases between. Germline V gene lookup returns CDR1 MNHEY and CDR2 SMNVEV (reference sequence).

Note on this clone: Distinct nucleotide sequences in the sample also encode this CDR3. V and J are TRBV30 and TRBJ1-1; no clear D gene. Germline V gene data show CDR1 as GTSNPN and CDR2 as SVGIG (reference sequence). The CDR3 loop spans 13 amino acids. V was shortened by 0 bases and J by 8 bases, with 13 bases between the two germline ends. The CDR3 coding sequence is TGTGCCTGGAGTGTATCAGGAGGCACCGAAGCTTTCTTT. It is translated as CAWSVSGGTEAFF.

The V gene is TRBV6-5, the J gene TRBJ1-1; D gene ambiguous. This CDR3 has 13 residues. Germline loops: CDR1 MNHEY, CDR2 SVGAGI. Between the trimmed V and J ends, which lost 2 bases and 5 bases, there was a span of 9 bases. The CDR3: CASSYGIVTEAFF. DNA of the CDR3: TGTGCCAGCAGTTACGGGATTGTGACTGAAGCTTTCTTT.

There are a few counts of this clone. CDR3 sequence (DNA): TGCGCCAGCAGCCAAGATCATGGGAGCTCCTATAATTCACCCCTCCACTTT. It codes for CASSQDHGSSYNSPLHF. The chain links TRBV4-1 to TRBJ1-6, with D unclear. V was clipped by 0 bases and J by 0 bases, with 9 bases between them. The CDR3 is made up of 17 amino acids. Germline V gene data show CDR1 as MGHRA and CDR2 as YSYEKL.

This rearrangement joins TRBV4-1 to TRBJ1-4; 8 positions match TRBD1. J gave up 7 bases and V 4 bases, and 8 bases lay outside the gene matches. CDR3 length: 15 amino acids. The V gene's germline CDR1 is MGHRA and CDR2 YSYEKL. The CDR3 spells CASSPLRGQTEKLFF. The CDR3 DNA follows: TGCGCCAGCAGCCCCCTCAGGGGGCAGACTGAAAAACTGTTTTTT.

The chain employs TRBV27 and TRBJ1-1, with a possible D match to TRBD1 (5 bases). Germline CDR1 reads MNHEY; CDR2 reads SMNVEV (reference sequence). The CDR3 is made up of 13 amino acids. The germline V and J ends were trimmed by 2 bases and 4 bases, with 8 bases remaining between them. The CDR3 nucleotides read TGTGCCAGCAGTTTAGGGGACGTCACTGAAGCTTTCTTT. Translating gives CASSLGDVTEAFF.

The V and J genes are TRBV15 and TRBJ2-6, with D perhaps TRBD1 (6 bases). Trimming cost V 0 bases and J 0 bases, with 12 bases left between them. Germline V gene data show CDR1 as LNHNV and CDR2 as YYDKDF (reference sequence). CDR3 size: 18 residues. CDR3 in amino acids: CATSRDQDSTSGANVLTF. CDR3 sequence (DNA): TGTGCCACCAGCAGAGACCAGGACAGTACCTCTGGGGCCAACGTCCTGACTTTC.

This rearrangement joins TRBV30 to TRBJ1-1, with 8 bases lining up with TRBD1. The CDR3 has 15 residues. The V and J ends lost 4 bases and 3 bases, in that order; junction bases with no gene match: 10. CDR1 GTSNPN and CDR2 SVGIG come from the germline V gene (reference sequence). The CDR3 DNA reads TGTGCCTGGACAGGGGGCCGGCGCGGGTACACTGAAGCTTTCTTT. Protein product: CAWTGGRRGYTEAFF.

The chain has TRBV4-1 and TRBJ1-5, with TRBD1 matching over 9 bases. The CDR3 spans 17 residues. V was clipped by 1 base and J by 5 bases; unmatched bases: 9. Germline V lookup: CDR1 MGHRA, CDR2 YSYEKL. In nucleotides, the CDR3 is TGCGCCAGCAGCCAAGGTCCCCGGGACAGGGTAGATCAGCCCCAGCATTTT. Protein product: CASSQGPRDRVDQPQHF.

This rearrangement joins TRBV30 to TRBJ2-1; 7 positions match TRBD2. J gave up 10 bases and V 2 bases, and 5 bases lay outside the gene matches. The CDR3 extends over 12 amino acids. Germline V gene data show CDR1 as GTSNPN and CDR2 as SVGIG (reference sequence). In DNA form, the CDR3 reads TGTGCCTGGAGTCCGCAGCGGGGAGAGCAGTTCTTC. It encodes CAWSPQRGEQFF.

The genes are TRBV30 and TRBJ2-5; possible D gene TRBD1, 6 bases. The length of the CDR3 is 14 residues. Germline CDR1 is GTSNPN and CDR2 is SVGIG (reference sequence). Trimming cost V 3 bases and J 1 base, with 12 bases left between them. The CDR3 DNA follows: TGTGCCTGGAGAAGCTTAGGGGGCCAAGAGACCCAGTACTTC. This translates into CAWRSLGGQETQYF.

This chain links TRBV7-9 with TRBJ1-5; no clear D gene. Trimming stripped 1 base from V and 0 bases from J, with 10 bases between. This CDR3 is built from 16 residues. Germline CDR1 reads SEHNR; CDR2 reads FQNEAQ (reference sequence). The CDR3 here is CASSLGKQYSNQPQHF. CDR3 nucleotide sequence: TGTGCCAGCAGCTTAGGAAAGCAATATAGCAATCAGCCCCAGCATTTT.

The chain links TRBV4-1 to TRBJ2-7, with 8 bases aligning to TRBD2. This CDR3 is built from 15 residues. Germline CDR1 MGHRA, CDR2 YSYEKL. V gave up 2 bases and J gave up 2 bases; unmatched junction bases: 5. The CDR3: CASSQTSGTTYEQYF. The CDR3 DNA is TGCGCCAGCAGCCAAACTAGCGGAACTACCTACGAGCAGTACTTC.

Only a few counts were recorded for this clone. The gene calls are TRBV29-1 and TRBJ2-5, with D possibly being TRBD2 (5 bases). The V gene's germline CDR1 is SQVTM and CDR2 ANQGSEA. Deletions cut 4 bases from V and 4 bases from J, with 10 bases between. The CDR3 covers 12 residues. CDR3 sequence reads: CSVAGLLETQYF. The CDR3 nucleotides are TGCAGCGTTGCAGGACTTTTAGAGACCCAGTACTTC. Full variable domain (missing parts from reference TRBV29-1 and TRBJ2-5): SAVISQKPSRDICQRGTSLTIQCQVDSQVTMMFWYRQQPGQSLTLIATANQGSEATYESGFVIDKFPISRPNLTFSTLTVSNMSPEDSSIYLCSVAGLLETQYFGPGTRLLVL.

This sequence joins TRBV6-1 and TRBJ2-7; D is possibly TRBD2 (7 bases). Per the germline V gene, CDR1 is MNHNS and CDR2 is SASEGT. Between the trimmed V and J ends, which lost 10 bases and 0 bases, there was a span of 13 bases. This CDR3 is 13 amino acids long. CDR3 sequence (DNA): TGTGCCACCGCGGGGGCGGGCTCCTACGAGCAGTACTTC. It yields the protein CATAGAGSYEQYF.

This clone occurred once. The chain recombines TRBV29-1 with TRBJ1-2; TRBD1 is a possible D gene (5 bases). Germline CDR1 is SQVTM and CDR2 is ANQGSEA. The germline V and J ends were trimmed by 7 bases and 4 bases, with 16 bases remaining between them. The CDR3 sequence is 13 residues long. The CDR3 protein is CSATSGTTYGYTF. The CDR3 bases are TGCAGCGCAACCTCCGGGACCACCTATGGCTACACCTTC.

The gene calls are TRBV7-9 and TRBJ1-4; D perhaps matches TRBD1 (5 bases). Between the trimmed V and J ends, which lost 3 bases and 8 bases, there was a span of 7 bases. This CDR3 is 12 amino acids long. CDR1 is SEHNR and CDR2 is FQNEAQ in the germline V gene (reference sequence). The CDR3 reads CASSFGGEKLFF. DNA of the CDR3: TGTGCCAGCAGCTTCGGGGGGGAAAAACTGTTTTTT.

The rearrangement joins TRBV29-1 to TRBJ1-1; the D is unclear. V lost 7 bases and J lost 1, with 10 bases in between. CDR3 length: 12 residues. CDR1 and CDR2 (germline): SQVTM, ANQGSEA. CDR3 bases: TGCAGCGCCCCTGTTCCGAACACTGAAGCTTTCTTT. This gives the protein CSAPVPNTEAFF.

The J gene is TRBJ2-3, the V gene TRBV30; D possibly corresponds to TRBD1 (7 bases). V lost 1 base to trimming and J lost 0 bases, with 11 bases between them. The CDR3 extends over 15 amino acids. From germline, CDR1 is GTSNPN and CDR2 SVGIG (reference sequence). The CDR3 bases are TGTGCCTGGAGTGGCGGGACAGTTAGCACAGATACGCAGTATTTT. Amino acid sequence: CAWSGGTVSTDTQYF.

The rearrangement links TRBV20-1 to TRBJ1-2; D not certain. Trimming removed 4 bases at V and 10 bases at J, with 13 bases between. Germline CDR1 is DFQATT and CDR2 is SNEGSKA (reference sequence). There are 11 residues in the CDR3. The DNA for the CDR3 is TGCAGTGCTACTACGGGAACCCTCTACACCTTC. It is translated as CSATTGTLYTF.

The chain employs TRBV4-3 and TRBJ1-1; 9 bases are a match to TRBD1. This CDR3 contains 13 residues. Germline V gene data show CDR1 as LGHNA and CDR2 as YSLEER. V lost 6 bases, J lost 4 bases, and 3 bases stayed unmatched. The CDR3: CASRDRGGTEAFF. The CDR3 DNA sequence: TGCGCCAGCAGGGACAGGGGCGGCACTGAAGCTTTCTTT.

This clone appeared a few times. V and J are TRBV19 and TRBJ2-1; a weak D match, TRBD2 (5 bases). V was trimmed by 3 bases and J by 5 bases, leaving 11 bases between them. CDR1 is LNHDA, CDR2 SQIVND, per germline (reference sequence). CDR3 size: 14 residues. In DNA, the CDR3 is TGTGCCAGTAGTATTGGAGGCTTACACAATGAGCAGTTCTTC. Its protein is CASSIGGLHNEQFF.